This record covers a single TCR beta chain. The antigen remains unidentified. This CDR3 comprises 13 residues. The V end lost 2 bases, the J end lost 2 bases, and 2 bases lay between the germline ends. Per germline, CDR1 SGDLS and CDR2 YYNGEE. The sample comes from a study of T cell responses to AZD1222 COVID-19 vaccine. The protocol was immunoSEQ multiplex PCR, while the TCRdb copy is restricted to in-frame clones and leaves out a portion. Seen here are about 130,000 clones, 91% observed once, and the top ten hold 1.5% to 2%. Notes on the study in general: Donors were mostly white British, more females; clonal diversity possibly underestimated. Only 5 to 7 AZD1222 recipients were seropositive at baseline.

The chain has TRBV9 and TRBJ2-6; D is unresolved. The clonotype originates from an adult who received the AZD1222 COVID-19 vaccine. Sequencing used peripheral blood, obtained 28 days after the second AZD1222 dose. Here the CDR3 reads CASSVAGANVLTF. As DNA, the CDR3 is TGTGCCAGCAGCGTGGCTGGGGCCAACGTCCTGACTTTC.